Sequencing of this T cell receptor beta chain was carried out in a study of patients and donors after allogeneic stem cell transplantation. This clonotype has only a few counts. Using its own MiXCR run on the RT-PCR reads, TCRdb lists one record per CDR3 protein. The table has roughly 880,000 distinct CDR3 sequences, roughly 18% seen once. This TCR derives from a human donor who was either an allogeneic HSCT recipient or a stem cell or donor lymphocyte infusion donor (not recorded which). It is not recorded whose cells these are; they may come from a transplant donor. The sequenced sample consisted of blood, either unsorted or a sorted T cell fraction (not recorded which).

CDR3 in DNA: TGTGCCATCGGGGCGGGAGTTTACAATGAGCAGTTCTTC. Amino acid sequence: CAIGAGVYNEQFF. V usage is TRBV2 and J usage is TRBJ2-1, with 7 bases matching TRBD2. CDR3 length: 13 amino acids. The germline gives CDR1 SNHLY, CDR2 FYNNEI. The junction had 7 bases not matched to a gene; V was cut back by 10 bases and J by 4 bases.